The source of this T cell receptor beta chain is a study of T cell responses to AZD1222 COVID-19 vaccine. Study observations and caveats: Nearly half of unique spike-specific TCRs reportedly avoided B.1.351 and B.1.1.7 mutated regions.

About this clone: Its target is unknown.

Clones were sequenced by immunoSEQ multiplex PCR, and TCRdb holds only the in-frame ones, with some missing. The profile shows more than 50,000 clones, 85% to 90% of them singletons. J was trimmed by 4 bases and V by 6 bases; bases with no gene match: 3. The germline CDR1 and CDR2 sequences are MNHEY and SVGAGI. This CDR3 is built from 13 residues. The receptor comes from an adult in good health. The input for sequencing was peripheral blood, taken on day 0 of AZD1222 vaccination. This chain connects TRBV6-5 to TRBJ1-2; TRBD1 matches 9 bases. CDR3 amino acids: CASSADRGYGYTF. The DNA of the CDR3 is TGTGCCAGCAGCGCGGACAGGGGCTATGGCTACACCTTC.